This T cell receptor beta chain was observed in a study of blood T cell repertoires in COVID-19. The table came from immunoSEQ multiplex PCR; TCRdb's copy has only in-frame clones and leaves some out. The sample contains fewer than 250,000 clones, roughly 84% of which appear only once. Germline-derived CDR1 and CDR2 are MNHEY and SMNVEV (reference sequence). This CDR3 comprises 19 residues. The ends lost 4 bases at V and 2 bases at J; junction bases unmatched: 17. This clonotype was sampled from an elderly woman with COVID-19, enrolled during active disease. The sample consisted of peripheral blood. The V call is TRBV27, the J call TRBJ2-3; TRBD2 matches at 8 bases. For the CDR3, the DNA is TGTGCCAGCAGTTCACCGAACCCTTCTAGCGGGCCTTCCACAGATACGCAGTATTTT. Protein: CASSSPNPSSGPSTDTQYF.